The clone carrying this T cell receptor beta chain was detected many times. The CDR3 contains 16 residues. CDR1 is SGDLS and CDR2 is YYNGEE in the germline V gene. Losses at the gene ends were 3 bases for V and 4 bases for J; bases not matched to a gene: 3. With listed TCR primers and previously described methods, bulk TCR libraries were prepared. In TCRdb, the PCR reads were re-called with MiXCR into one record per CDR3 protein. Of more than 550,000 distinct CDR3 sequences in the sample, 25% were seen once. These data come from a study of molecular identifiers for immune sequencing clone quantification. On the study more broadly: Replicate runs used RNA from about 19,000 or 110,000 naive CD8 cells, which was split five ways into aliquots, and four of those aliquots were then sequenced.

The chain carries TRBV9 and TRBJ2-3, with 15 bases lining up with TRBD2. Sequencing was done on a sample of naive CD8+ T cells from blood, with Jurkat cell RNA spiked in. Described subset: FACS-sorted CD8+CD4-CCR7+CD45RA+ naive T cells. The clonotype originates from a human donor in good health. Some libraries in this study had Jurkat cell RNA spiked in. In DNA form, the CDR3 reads TGTGCCAGCAGCGGGACTAGCGGGGGGGCCTCAGATACGCAGTATTTT. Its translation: CASSGTSGGASDTQYF.